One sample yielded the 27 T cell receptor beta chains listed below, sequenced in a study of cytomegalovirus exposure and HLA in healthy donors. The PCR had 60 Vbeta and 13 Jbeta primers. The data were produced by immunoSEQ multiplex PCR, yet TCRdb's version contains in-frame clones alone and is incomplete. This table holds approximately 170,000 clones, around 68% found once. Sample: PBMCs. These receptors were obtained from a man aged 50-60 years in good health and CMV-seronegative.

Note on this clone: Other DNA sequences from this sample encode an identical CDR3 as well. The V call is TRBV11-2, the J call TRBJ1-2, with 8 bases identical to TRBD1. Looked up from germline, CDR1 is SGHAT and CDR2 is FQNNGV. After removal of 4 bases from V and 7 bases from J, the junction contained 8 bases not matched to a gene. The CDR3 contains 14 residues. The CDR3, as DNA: TGTGCCAGCAGCTCCGGACAGGGAATGGGTGGCTACACCTTC. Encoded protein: CASSSGQGMGGYTF.

This CDR3 is CASGLAGGPYNEQFF. The CDR3 bases are TGTGCTAGTGGTTTAGCGGGGGGGCCATACAATGAGCAGTTCTTC. The V call is TRBV12-5, the J call TRBJ2-1; TRBD2 agrees at 10 bases. V was clipped by 3 bases and J by 4 bases; unmatched bases: 3. In germline, CDR1 is LGHNT, CDR2 FRNRAP. This CDR3 has 15 amino acids.

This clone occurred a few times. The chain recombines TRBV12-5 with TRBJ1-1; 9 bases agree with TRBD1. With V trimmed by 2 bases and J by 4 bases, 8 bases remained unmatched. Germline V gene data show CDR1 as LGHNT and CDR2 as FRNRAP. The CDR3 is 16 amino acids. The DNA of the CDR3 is TGTGCTAGTGGTTTGCGAATGGGACAGGGAGGCACTGAAGCTTTCTTT. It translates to CASGLRMGQGGTEAFF.

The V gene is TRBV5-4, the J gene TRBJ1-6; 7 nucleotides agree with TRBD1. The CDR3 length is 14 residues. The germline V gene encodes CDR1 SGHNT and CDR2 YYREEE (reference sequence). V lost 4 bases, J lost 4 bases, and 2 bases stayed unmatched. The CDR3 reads CASSETGYNSPLHF. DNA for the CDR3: TGTGCCAGCAGCGAGACAGGGTATAATTCACCCCTCCACTTT.

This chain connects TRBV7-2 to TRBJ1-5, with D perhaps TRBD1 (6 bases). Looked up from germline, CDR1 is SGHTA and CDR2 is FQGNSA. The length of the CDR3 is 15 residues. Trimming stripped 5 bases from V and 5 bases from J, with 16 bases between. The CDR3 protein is CASSAPGVTDQPQHF. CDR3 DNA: TGTGCCAGCAGCGCCCCAGGGGTCACGGATCAGCCCCAGCATTTT.

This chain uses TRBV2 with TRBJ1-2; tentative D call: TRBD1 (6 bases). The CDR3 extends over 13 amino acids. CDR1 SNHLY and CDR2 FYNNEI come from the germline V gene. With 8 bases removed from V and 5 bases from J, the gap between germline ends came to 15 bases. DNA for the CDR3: TGTGCCAGCGGACCCCTTACAGGGTATGGCTACACCTTC. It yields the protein CASGPLTGYGYTF.

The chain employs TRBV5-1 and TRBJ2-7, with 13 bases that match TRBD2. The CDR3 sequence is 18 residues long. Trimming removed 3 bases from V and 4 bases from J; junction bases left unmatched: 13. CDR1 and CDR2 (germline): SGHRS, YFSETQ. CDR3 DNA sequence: TGCGCCAGCAGCTCTACTAGCGGGGGGGCGCCAGAGGGGTACGAGCAGTACTTC. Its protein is CASSSTSGGAPEGYEQYF.

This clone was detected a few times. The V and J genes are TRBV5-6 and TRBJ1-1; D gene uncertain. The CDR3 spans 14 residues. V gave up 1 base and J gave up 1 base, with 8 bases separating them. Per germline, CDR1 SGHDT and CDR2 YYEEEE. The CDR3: CASSLHGKNTEAFF. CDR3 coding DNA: TGTGCCAGCAGCTTGCACGGGAAGAACACTGAAGCTTTCTTT.

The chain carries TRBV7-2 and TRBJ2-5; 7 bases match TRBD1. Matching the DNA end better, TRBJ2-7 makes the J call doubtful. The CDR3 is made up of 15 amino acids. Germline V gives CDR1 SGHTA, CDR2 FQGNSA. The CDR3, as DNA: TGTGCCAGCAGCCCGACGGGACAGAGCTCCTACGAGCAGTACTTC. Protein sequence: CASSPTGQSSYEQYF.

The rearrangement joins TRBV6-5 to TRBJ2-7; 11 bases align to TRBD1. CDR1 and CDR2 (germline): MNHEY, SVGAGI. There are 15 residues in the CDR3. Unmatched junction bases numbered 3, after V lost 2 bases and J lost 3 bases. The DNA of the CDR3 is TGTGCCAGCAGTTACGCGGGGACAGGGGGCTACGAGCAGTACTTC. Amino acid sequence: CASSYAGTGGYEQYF.

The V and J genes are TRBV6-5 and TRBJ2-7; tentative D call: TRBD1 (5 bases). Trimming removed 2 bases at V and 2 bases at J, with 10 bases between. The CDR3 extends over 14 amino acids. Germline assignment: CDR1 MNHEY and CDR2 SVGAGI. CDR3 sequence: CASSYGAGTYEQYF. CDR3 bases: TGTGCCAGCAGTTACGGGGCCGGAACCTACGAGCAGTACTTC.

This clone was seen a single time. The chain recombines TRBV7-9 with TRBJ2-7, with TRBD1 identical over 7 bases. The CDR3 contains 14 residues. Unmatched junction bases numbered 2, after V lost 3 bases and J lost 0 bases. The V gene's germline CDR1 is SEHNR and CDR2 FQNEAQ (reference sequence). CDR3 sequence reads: CASSLGQSSYEQYF. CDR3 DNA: TGTGCCAGCAGCTTGGGACAGAGCTCCTACGAGCAGTACTTC.

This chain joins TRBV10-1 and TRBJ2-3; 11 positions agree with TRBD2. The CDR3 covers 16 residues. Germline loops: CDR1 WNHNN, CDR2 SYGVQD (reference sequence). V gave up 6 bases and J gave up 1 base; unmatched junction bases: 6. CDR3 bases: TGCGCCAGCAGCCTAGCGGGGGGCCCTGGCACAGATACGCAGTATTTT. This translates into CASSLAGGPGTDTQYF.

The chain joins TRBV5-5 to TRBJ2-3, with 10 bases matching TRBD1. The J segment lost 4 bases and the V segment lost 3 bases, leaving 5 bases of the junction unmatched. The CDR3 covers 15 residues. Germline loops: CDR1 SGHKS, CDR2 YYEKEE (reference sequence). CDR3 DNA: TGTGCCAGCAGCTCCCGGGACAGGGGTGCAGATACGCAGTATTTT. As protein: CASSSRDRGADTQYF.

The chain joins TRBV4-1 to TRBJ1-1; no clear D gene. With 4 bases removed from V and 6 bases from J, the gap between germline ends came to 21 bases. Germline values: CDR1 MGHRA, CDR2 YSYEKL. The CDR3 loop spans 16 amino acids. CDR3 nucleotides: TGCGCCAGCAGCCTAGGAGACGGAACCTTTAACGCTGAAGCTTTCTTT. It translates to CASSLGDGTFNAEAFF.

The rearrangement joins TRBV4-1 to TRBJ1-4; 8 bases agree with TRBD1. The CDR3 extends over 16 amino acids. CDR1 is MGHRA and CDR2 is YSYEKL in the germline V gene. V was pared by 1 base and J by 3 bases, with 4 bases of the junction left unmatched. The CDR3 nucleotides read TGCGCCAGCAGCCAAGGGGAACAGGGGGCTAATGAAAAACTGTTTTTT. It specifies CASSQGEQGANEKLFF.

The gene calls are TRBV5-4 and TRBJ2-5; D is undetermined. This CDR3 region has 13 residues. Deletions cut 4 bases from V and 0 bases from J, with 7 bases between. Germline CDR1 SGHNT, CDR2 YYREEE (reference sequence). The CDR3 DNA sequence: TGTGCCAGCAGCCCAGCGAACCAAGAGACCCAGTACTTC. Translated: CASSPANQETQYF.

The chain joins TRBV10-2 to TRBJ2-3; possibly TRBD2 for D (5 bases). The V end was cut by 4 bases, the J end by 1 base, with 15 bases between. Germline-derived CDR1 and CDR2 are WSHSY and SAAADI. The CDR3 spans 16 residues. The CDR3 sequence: CASSARGKEGTDTQYF. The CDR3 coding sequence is TGCGCCAGCAGTGCCCGGGGAAAGGAGGGCACAGATACGCAGTATTTT.

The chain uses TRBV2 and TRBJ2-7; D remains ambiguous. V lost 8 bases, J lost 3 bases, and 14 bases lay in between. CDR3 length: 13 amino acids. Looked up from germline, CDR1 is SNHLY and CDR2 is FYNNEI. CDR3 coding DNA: TGTGCCAGCCTCCTTCCTGTCAGCTACGAGCAGTACTTC. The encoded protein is CASLLPVSYEQYF.

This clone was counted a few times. DNA for the CDR3: TGTGCCAGCAGCGCTAGTAACACCGGGGAGCTGTTTTTT. It translates to CASSASNTGELFF. This chain connects TRBV11-2 to TRBJ2-2; D remains unclear. The V gene lost 5 bases and the J gene lost 2 bases, with 6 bases spanning the gap. CDR3 length: 13 residues. Germline assignment: CDR1 SGHAT and CDR2 FQNNGV.

CDR3 DNA: TGTGCCAGCAGTTATGGGGGGACTAATGAAAAACTGTTTTTT. Its protein is CASSYGGTNEKLFF. This chain joins TRBV6-6 and TRBJ1-4; TRBD1 might be the D (5 bases). Germline V gene lookup returns CDR1 MNHNY and CDR2 SVGAGI (reference sequence). The CDR3 has 14 residues. Deletions cut 3 bases from V and 2 bases from J, with 7 bases between.

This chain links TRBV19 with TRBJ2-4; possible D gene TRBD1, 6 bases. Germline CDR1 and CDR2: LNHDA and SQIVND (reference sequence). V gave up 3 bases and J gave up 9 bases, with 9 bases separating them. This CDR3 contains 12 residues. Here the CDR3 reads CASSIRGSIQYF. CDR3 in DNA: TGTGCCAGTAGTATTAGGGGGAGCATTCAGTACTTC.

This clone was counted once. DNA for the CDR3: TGCGCCAGCAGCCAAGATAGAGACTTAATTTCACCCCTCCACTTT. It codes for CASSQDRDLISPLHF. The chain combines TRBV4-3 with TRBJ1-6; no definite D call. V was pared by 0 bases and J by 9 bases, with 12 bases between. This CDR3 is 15 amino acids long. The V gene's germline CDR1 is LGHNA and CDR2 YSLEER.

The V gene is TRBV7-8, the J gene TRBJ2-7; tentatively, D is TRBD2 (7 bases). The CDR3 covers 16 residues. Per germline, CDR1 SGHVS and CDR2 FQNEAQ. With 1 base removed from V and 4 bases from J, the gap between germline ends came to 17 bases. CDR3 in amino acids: CASSLGARGGGYEQYF. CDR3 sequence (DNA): TGTGCCAGCAGCTTAGGGGCCAGAGGGGGGGGTTACGAGCAGTACTTC.

CDR3 in amino acids: CASSRLLADTEAFF. CDR3 nucleotides: TGCGCCAGCAGCCGACTGCTTGCGGACACTGAAGCTTTCTTT. The V and J genes are TRBV5-1 and TRBJ1-1, with D unresolved. Germline values: CDR1 SGHRS, CDR2 YFSETQ. The germline V and J ends were trimmed by 4 bases and 3 bases, with 13 bases remaining between them. This CDR3 has 14 amino acids.

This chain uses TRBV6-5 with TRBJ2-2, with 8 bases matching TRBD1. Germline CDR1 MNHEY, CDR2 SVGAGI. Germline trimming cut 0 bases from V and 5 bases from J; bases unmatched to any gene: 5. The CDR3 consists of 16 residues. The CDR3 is CASSYSQGADTGELFF. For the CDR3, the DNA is TGTGCCAGCAGTTACTCCCAGGGGGCGGATACCGGGGAGCTGTTTTTT.

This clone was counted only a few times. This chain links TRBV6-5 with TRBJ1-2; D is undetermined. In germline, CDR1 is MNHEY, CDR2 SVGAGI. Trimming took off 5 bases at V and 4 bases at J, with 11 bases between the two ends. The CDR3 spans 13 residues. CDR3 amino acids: CASSEDKVYGYTF. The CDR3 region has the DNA TGTGCCAGCAGTGAAGACAAAGTCTATGGCTACACCTTC.